This passage covers 30 T cell receptor beta chains from one sample sequenced in a study of shared clonotypes between healthy human individuals. The method was immunoSEQ multiplex PCR; TCRdb's version includes in-frame clones alone and lacks a portion of them. The sample holds approximately 740,000 clones, roughly 70% seen once. The sample comprised memory CD4+ T cells sorted from blood. Subset noted: CD45RA-negative fraction. The receptors derive from a woman aged 30 to 39 in good health.

V usage is TRBV10-1 and J usage is TRBJ1-1; D is unclear. Trimming took 0 bases from V and 4 from J, leaving 15 bases between them. The CDR3 has 16 amino acids. Germline V CDR1 and CDR2: WNHNN, SYGVQD (reference sequence). CDR3 region: CASSESSGLSGTEAFF. DNA for the CDR3: TGCGCCAGCAGTGAGTCCAGTGGCTTATCGGGCACTGAAGCTTTCTTT.

The chain is built from TRBV1 and TRBJ1-4. TRBV1 is a pseudogene. This CDR3 is 18 amino acids long. CDR3 in DNA: TGCACCAGCAGCCAAGAGCCCCGTGGACGGTCAACTAATGAAAAACTGTTTTTT. This codes for CTSSQEPRGRSTNEKLFF.

V gene TRBV28 combines with J gene TRBJ2-2; D perhaps matches TRBD1 (6 bases). The CDR3 loop spans 15 amino acids. Germline values: CDR1 MDHEN, CDR2 SYDVKM. The V end lost 6 bases, the J end lost 3 bases, and 14 bases lay between the germline ends. CDR3 amino acids: CASRLGRGYTGELFF. DNA of the CDR3: TGTGCCAGCAGGTTGGGCAGGGGATACACCGGGGAGCTGTTTTTT.

This clone was recorded a few times. V is TRBV18 and J is TRBJ2-1; 10 bases are shared with TRBD1. The CDR3 has 14 residues. Per germline, CDR1 KGHSH and CDR2 LQKENI. With 3 bases clipped from V and 6 bases from J, the junction kept 2 bases outside the gene matches. Here the CDR3 reads CASSPGTGVNEQFF. DNA for the CDR3: TGTGCCAGCTCACCCGGGACAGGGGTCAATGAGCAGTTCTTC.

This chain connects TRBV9 to TRBJ2-1; 10 bases map to TRBD1. The germline CDR1 and CDR2 sequences are SGDLS and YYNGEE. After removal of 3 bases from V and 8 bases from J, the junction contained 5 bases not matched to a gene. The length of the CDR3 is 14 residues. The CDR3, as DNA: TGTGCCAGCAGCGAGGGGACAGGGGAGTATGAGCAGTTCTTC. Amino acid sequence: CASSEGTGEYEQFF.

The V call is TRBV2, the J call TRBJ1-1; possibly TRBD1 for D (6 bases). Germline V gene lookup returns CDR1 SNHLY and CDR2 FYNNEI. The CDR3 runs 14 residues. The V gene lost 6 bases and the J gene lost 2 bases, with 13 bases spanning the gap. CDR3 coding DNA: TGTGCCAGCAGGAGGGACACCCTCAACACTGAAGCTTTCTTT. Encoded protein: CASRRDTLNTEAFF. Full variable domain (remainder filled in from reference TRBV2 and TRBJ1-1): EPEVTQTPSHQVTQMGQEVILRCVPISNHLYFYWYRQILGQKVEFLVSFYNNEISEKSEIFDDQFSVERPDGSNFTLKIRSTKLEDSAMYFCASRRDTLNTEAFFGQGTRLTVV.

This sequence joins TRBV19 and TRBJ2-7, with 9 bases aligning to TRBD1. This CDR3 comprises 15 residues. Looked up from germline, CDR1 is LNHDA and CDR2 is SQIVND (reference sequence). J was trimmed by 5 bases and V by 4 bases; bases with no gene match: 9. The CDR3 reads CASSTPGQGRDEQYF. CDR3 sequence (DNA): TGTGCCAGTAGTACTCCGGGACAGGGTAGGGACGAGCAGTACTTC.

There are a few counts of this clone. The chain is built from TRBV6-5 and TRBJ2-5; perhaps TRBD2 as D (5 bases). The CDR3 extends over 15 amino acids. Germline V gene data show CDR1 as MNHEY and CDR2 as SVGAGI. V dropped 0 bases and J dropped 4 bases, with 12 bases sitting between them. The CDR3 sequence is CASSYSRGLGETQYF. The CDR3 DNA is TGTGCCAGCAGTTACTCTCGCGGGCTAGGAGAGACCCAGTACTTC.

The rearrangement uses TRBV9 and TRBJ1-4; D might be TRBD1 (5 bases). Germline V CDR1 and CDR2: SGDLS, YYNGEE. The CDR3 totals 15 residues. V was clipped by 0 bases and J by 7 bases, with 13 bases between them. The CDR3 region has the DNA TGTGCCAGCAGCGTAGGGGCAGGGATTGGTGAAAAACTGTTTTTT. Translated, it gives CASSVGAGIGEKLFF.

The chain carries TRBV11-3 and TRBJ2-6; the D is unclear. There are 16 residues in the CDR3. The ends were cut back, 3 bases at V and 0 bases at J, with 9 bases in the middle. Looked up from germline, CDR1 is SGHNT and CDR2 is YENEEA. For the CDR3, the DNA is TGTGCCAGCAGCTTCGTGACAAGCTCTGGGGCCAACGTCCTGACTTTC. This translates into CASSFVTSSGANVLTF.

The chain couples TRBV7-9 to TRBJ2-2, with 10 bases identical to TRBD2. The V gene end was trimmed by 2 bases and the J gene end by 5 bases; junction bases not matched to a gene: 11. CDR3 length equals 18 residues. From germline, CDR1 is SEHNR and CDR2 FQNEAQ (reference sequence). CDR3: CASSLRFGLAGVTGELFF. The DNA for the CDR3 is TGTGCCAGCAGCTTACGGTTCGGCCTAGCGGGAGTAACCGGGGAGCTGTTTTTT.

This clone was observed once. V usage is TRBV5-6 and J usage is TRBJ2-5; a weak D match, TRBD2 (5 bases). The CDR3 loop spans 15 amino acids. V shed 0 bases and J shed 4 bases, with 13 bases lying between them. Per the germline V gene, CDR1 is SGHDT and CDR2 is YYEEEE. CDR3 DNA: TGTGCCAGCAGCTTGGGTGCGGTGGGAGCAGAGACCCAGTACTTC. This codes for CASSLGAVGAETQYF.

This clone was detected only once. V and J are TRBV25-1 and TRBJ2-3; D assignment may be TRBD1 or TRBD2 (6 bases each). This CDR3 has 15 residues. The V gene's germline CDR1 is MGHDK and CDR2 SYGVNS. V lost 9 bases and J lost 4, with 20 bases in between. As DNA, the CDR3 is TGTGCCAGTTCAATCCTAGGGGGGATCCCAGATACGCAGTATTTT. Translated: CASSILGGIPDTQYF.

On this clone: Other DNA sequences of this sample code for an identical CDR3. The chain recombines TRBV25-1 with TRBJ2-5; possible D gene TRBD1, 6 bases. The CDR3 spans 12 residues. Germline V CDR1 and CDR2: MGHDK, SYGVNS. Trimming took off 4 bases at V and 4 bases at J, with 7 bases between the two ends. This chain's CDR3 is CASSGGRETQYF. CDR3 coding DNA: TGTGCCAGCAGTGGGGGGCGAGAGACCCAGTACTTC.

This clone has more than one count but fewer than ten. The chain has TRBV30 and TRBJ2-5; 9 bases line up with TRBD1. The J call is uncertain, as TRBJ2-7 better fits the DNA end. Germline CDR1 GTSNPN, CDR2 SVGIG (reference sequence). This CDR3 is built from 12 residues. The CDR3 bases are TGTGCCTACGGGACAGGGTACTACGAGCAGTACTTC. Its translation: CAYGTGYYEQYF.

The rearrangement links TRBV6-1 to TRBJ1-5, with 12 bases lining up with TRBD1. J was trimmed by 4 bases and V by 4 bases; bases with no gene match: 5. The CDR3 is made up of 16 amino acids. The germline gives CDR1 MNHNS, CDR2 SASEGT. Here the CDR3 DNA reads TGTGCCAGCAGTGGGTGGGACAGGGGGCGGAATCAGCCCCAGCATTTT. It translates to CASSGWDRGRNQPQHF.

The chain links TRBV15 to TRBJ2-1; 12 nucleotides line up with TRBD2. Germline V gene data show CDR1 as LNHNV and CDR2 as YYDKDF (reference sequence). The J segment lost 4 bases and the V segment lost 1 base, leaving 5 bases of the junction unmatched. The CDR3 is 17 residues long. This CDR3 is CATSRGRTSGKYNEQFF. The CDR3 coding sequence is TGTGCCACCAGCAGAGGTAGGACTAGCGGGAAGTACAATGAGCAGTTCTTC.

The gene calls are TRBV5-1 and TRBJ1-4; a weak D match, TRBD1 (5 bases). Germline loops: CDR1 SGHRS, CDR2 YFSETQ. The CDR3 consists of 14 residues. Trimming took 1 base from V and 3 from J, leaving 7 bases between them. For the CDR3, the DNA is TGCGCCAGCAGCTTGTGGGACTCTAATGAAAAACTGTTTTTT. It codes for CASSLWDSNEKLFF.

J is TRBJ2-5 and V is TRBV4-1; no clear D. Deletions cut 4 bases from V and 1 base from J, with 13 bases between. The CDR3 loop spans 15 amino acids. From germline, CDR1 is MGHRA and CDR2 YSYEKL. The CDR3 is CASSRSGAIQETQYF. CDR3 coding DNA: TGCGCCAGCAGCCGGTCGGGCGCTATCCAAGAGACCCAGTACTTC.

This clone appeared many times. V and J are TRBV2 and TRBJ2-5; 7 nucleotides align to TRBD1. Unmatched junction bases numbered 8, after V lost 8 bases and J lost 2 bases. This CDR3 has 14 residues. CDR1 and CDR2 (germline): SNHLY, FYNNEI. CDR3 in DNA: TGTGCCAGCGGCGACAGGGTAGGACAAGAGACCCAGTACTTC. Translating it yields CASGDRVGQETQYF.

The rearrangement joins TRBV2 to TRBJ2-3; 7 bases align to TRBD1. Germline loops: CDR1 SNHLY, CDR2 FYNNEI. The CDR3 has 14 residues. Losses at the gene ends were 6 bases for V and 2 bases for J; bases not matched to a gene: 5. The CDR3 nucleotides are TGTGCCAGCAGAACAGGGGTGAACACAGATACGCAGTATTTT. This gives the protein CASRTGVNTDTQYF.

This clone has only one observation. CDR3 in DNA: TGTGCCAGCAGCCCCCTTTCTGGAAACACCATATATTTT. Its translation is CASSPLSGNTIYF. This chain connects TRBV11-2 to TRBJ1-3; D remains ambiguous. Trimming removed 5 bases at V and 1 base at J, with 6 bases between. The CDR3 spans 13 residues. In germline, CDR1 is SGHAT, CDR2 FQNNGV.

The chain is built from TRBV10-2 and TRBJ1-2, with D possibly TRBD1 on 5 matching bases. Trimming shortened V by 5 bases and J by 6 bases, and 13 bases separated the two germline ends. Looked up from germline, CDR1 is WSHSY and CDR2 is SAAADI. The CDR3 loop spans 13 amino acids. For the CDR3, the DNA is TGCGCCAGCAGTACAGCAGGGAGAAATGGCTACACCTTC. It encodes CASSTAGRNGYTF.

The chain links TRBV7-9 to TRBJ1-2, with 11 bases matching TRBD1. J lost 5 bases, V lost 5 bases, and 4 bases had no gene match. Per germline, CDR1 SEHNR and CDR2 FQNEAQ (reference sequence). The CDR3 has 14 amino acids. CDR3 residues: CASSGQGAWYGYTF. CDR3 nucleotides: TGTGCCAGCAGCGGACAGGGGGCTTGGTATGGCTACACCTTC.

The rearrangement joins TRBV6-5 to TRBJ1-1; D is unresolved. Germline CDR1 reads MNHEY; CDR2 reads SVGAGI. This CDR3 is built from 14 residues. Trimming cost V 2 bases and J 1 base, with 8 bases left between them. CDR3 loop: CASSYSGENTEAFF. CDR3 nucleotides: TGTGCCAGCAGTTACAGCGGAGAGAACACTGAAGCTTTCTTT.

The chain combines TRBV6-5 with TRBJ2-7; D ambiguous. CDR1 and CDR2 (germline): MNHEY, SVGAGI. Between the trimmed V and J ends, which lost 6 bases and 2 bases, there was a span of 17 bases. The CDR3 sequence is 15 residues long. The CDR3, as DNA: TGTGCCAGCAGGCGAACACCTGACGGGCCCTACGAGCAGTACTTC. Encoded protein: CASRRTPDGPYEQYF.

As for this clone: Other DNA variants within this sample encode the same CDR3. The chain combines TRBV7-8 with TRBJ2-5, with 11 bases that match TRBD2. This CDR3 is 14 amino acids long. Looked up from germline, CDR1 is SGHVS and CDR2 is FQNEAQ. Trimming at V came to 5 bases and at J to 4 bases, leaving 3 bases not matched to a gene. Written as DNA, the CDR3 is TGTGCCAGCAGCAGCCTAGCGGGAGGAGAGACCCAGTACTTC. Translation gives CASSSLAGGETQYF.

The rearrangement links TRBV4-1 to TRBJ2-1; D is uncertain. CDR1 and CDR2 from the germline V gene are MGHRA and YSYEKL. This CDR3 spans 13 amino acids. Trimming left V 0 bases short and J 9 bases short, with 9 bases between. This chain's CDR3 is CASSQEGGGEQFF. The CDR3 nucleotides are TGCGCCAGCAGCCAAGAAGGTGGCGGTGAGCAGTTCTTC.

This sequence joins TRBV18 and TRBJ1-2, with D possibly TRBD1 on 6 matching bases. Germline-derived CDR1 and CDR2 are KGHSH and LQKENI. The CDR3 totals 15 residues. The V end lost 1 base, the J end lost 6 bases, and 15 bases lay between the germline ends. CDR3 region: CASSPRPGAGDGYTF. The CDR3 DNA follows: TGTGCCAGCTCACCACGGCCGGGGGCGGGAGATGGCTACACCTTC.

The rearrangement joins TRBV4-1 to TRBJ2-3; D is uncertain. CDR3 size: 15 residues. Trimming left V 0 bases short and J 0 bases short, with 7 bases between. Germline V gene sequence: CDR1 MGHRA, CDR2 YSYEKL. The chain's CDR3 is CASSQDVPSTDTQYF. The CDR3 bases are TGCGCCAGCAGCCAAGATGTTCCTAGCACAGATACGCAGTATTTT.